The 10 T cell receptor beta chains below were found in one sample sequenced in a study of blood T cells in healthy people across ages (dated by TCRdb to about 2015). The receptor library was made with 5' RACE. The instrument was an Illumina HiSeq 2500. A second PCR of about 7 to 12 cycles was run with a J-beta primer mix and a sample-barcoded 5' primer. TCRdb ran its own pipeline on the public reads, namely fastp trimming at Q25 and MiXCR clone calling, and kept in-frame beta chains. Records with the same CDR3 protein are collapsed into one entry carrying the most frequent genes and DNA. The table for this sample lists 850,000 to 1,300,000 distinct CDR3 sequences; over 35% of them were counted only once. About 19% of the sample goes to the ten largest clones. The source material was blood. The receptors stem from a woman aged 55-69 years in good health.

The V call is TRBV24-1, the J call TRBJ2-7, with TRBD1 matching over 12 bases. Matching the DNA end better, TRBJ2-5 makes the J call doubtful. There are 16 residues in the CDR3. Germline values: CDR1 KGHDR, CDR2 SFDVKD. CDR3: CATSDLRDRGPETQYF. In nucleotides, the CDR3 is TGTGCCACCAGTGATTTGCGGGACAGGGGGCCGGAGACCCAGTACTTC.

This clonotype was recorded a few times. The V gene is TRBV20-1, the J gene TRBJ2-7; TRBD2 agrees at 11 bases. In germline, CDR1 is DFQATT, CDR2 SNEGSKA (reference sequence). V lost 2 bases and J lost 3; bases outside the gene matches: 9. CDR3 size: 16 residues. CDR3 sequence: CSARPHNSGRVYEQYF. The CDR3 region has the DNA TGCAGTGCTAGACCTCATAATAGCGGGAGGGTCTACGAGCAGTACTTC.

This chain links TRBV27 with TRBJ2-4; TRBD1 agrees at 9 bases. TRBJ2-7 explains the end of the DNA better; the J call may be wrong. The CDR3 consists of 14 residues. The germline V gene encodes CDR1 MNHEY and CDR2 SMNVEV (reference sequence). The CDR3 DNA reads TGTGCCAGCAGGTACGGGACAGGGTTGAACGAGCAGTACTTC. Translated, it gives CASRYGTGLNEQYF.

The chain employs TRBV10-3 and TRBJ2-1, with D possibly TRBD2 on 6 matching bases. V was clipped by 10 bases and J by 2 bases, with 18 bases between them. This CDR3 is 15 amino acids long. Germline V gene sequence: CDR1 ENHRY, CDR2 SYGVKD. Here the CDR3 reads CATIPGEGPYNEQFF. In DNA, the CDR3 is TGTGCCACCATACCGGGGGAAGGCCCCTACAATGAGCAGTTCTTC.

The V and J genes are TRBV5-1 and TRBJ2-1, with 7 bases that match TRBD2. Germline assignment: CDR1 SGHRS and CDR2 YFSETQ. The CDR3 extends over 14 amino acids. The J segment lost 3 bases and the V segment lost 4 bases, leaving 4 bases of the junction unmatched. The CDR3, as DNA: TGCGCCAGCAGCAGCGGGAACTACTACAATGAGCAGTTCTTC. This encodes CASSSGNYYNEQFF.

The CDR3 DNA reads as TGTGCCAGCTCACCTCGAGACGCGGATGAGCAGTTCTTC. Encoded protein: CASSPRDADEQFF. This chain uses TRBV18 with TRBJ2-1, with no clear D. The CDR3 loop spans 13 amino acids. From germline, CDR1 is KGHSH and CDR2 LQKENI. The V and J ends lost 3 bases and 8 bases respectively, with 11 bases between them.

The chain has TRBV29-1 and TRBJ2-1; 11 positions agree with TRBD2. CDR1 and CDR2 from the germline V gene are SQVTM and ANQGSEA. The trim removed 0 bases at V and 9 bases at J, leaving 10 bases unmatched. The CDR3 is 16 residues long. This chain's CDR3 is CSVEDLRGLAAVEQFF. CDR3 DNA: TGCAGCGTTGAAGATCTGAGGGGACTAGCGGCAGTTGAGCAGTTCTTC.

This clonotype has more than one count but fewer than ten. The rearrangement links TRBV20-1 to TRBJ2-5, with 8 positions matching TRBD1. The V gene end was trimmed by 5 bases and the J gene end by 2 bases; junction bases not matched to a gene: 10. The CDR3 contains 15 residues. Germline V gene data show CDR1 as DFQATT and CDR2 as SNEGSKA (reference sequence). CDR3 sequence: CSAFGQGPAQETQYF. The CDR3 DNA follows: TGCAGTGCTTTTGGACAGGGCCCAGCTCAAGAGACCCAGTACTTC.

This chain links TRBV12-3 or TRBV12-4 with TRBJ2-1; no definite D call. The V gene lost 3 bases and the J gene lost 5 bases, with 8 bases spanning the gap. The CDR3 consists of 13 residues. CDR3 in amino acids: CASSFPRHNEQFF. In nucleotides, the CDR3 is TGTGCCAGCAGTTTCCCGCGGCACAATGAGCAGTTCTTC.

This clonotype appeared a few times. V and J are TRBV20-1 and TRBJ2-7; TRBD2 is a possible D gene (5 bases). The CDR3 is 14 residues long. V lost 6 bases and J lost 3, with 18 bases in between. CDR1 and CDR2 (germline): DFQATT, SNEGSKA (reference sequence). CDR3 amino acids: CSALLSGGGYEQYF. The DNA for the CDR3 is TGCAGTGCCCTCTTATCGGGCGGAGGCTACGAGCAGTACTTC.